The entry below gives a single T cell receptor (beta chain) sequence along with its context. Its antigen is as yet unknown. The data were taken from a study of cytomegalovirus exposure and HLA in healthy donors. The CDR3 is made up of 16 amino acids. V dropped 5 bases and J dropped 0; count of bases not matched to a gene: 5. The germline V gene has CDR1 MRHNA and CDR2 SNTAGT. Findings and caveats of the study: According to an earlier analysis, most TCR beta V segments yielded productive rearrangements about 90% or about 30% of the time. Using a false discovery rate of 0.05, a later analysis showed that 16,951 TCR beta sequences were associated with HLA alleles. Later analysis suggested links between common viral pathogens and several top significant clusters.

The PCR employed 60 Vbeta primers together with 13 Jbeta primers. The table came from immunoSEQ multiplex PCR; TCRdb's copy has only in-frame clones and leaves some out. The table gives under 150,000 clones; the top ten clones make up roughly 2.6% of it. Sequenced sample: PBMCs. The V and J genes are TRBV6-4 and TRBJ2-3; 10 bases align to TRBD2. The TCR comes from a man aged 35-49 years in good health and CMV-seronegative. DNA for the CDR3: TGTGCCAGCAGTCGGACTAGCGGTCTTAGCACAGATACGCAGTATTTT. Amino acids: CASSRTSGLSTDTQYF.